This record looks at one T cell receptor (beta chain) sequence and its context. The target antigen is unknown. Using a J-beta primer mix together with a sample-barcoded 5' primer, a second PCR was run for roughly 7 to 12 cycles. Each single sample gave us at least 2.5 million CDR3-containing paired-end reads. TCRdb itself ran the 5' RACE reads through MiXCR, one entry per CDR3 protein. This repertoire shows 1.5 million to 2 million distinct CDR3 sequences, roughly 30% found once; its top ten account for about 8%. J gave up 4 bases and V 0 bases, and 6 bases lay outside the gene matches. Germline-derived CDR1 and CDR2 are LGHDT and YNNKEL (reference sequence). This CDR3 is built from 16 residues. These data come from a study of blood T cells in healthy people across ages. Whole-study findings and limits: Among T cells, TCR beta diversity per million cells dropped roughly linearly as age rose.

Drawn from each donor were ten milliliters of peripheral blood. The sample comprised blood. The V call is TRBV3-1, the J call TRBJ2-7; 10 bases map to TRBD2. The clonotype comes from a young woman in good health. CDR3 amino acids: CASSQDDGTSVYEQYF. The CDR3 nucleotides read TGTGCCAGCAGCCAAGACGATGGGACTAGCGTGTACGAGCAGTACTTC.